This TCR beta chain appears in the sequencing data of a study of T-cell reconstitution after alpha-beta-depleted transplantation in children. General study findings and limits: After transplant, at about two months, alpha-beta T cells were reportedly derived from several hundred expanded graft clones.

This clonotype has ten or more counts. Its matching antigen is unknown. Preparation of the TCRbeta library involved a method that used unique molecular identifiers. TCRdb passed the PCR reads through MiXCR, listing each CDR3 protein once. This table holds a few hundred thousand distinct CDR3 sequences, 43% found once. J was trimmed by 0 bases and V by 5 bases; bases with no gene match: 8. CDR1 and CDR2 from the germline V gene are PRHDT and FYEKMQ (reference sequence). This CDR3 is built from 18 residues. The V and J genes are TRBV13 and TRBJ2-2; 11 positions match TRBD2. This TCR was recovered from a girl aged 2 to 9 with aplastic anemia, due to receive a stem cell transplant. This specimen was PBMCs, taken before TCRalphabeta/CD19-depleted stem cell transplant. CDR3 nucleotide sequence: TGTGCCAGCAGCCTTAGCGGGAGGGCTGCCCCGAACACCGGGGAGCTGTTTTTT. This sequence encodes CASSLSGRAAPNTGELFF. The full variable domain, in which reference TRBV13 and TRBJ2-2 provide the parts outside the CDR3, is AAGVIQSPRHLIKEKRETATLKCYPIPRHDTVYWYQQGPGQDPQFLISFYEKMQSDKGSIPDRFSAQQFSDYHSELNMSSLELGDSALYFCASSLSGRAAPNTGELFFGEGSRLTVL.